This note documents a single T cell receptor (beta chain) sequence. This clonotype showed up just once. Its antigen remains unidentified. No clone much larger than this one lies a single base away; base qualities are absent. A lone read is weak support. These data are taken from a study of CD8 T cells in Susac syndrome (dated by TCRdb to the late 2010s). Notes on the research overall: The study used repertoire sequencing to test whether antigen drove CD8+ T cell activation and differentiation in Susac syndrome.

Peripheral blood CD8+ and CD4+ T cells from healthy donors, Susac syndrome patients and multiple sclerosis patients were profiled by high-throughput TCR beta sequencing. Multiple sclerosis controls were treatment-naive patients with stable or active relapsing-remitting disease fulfilling revised McDonald criteria. Bulk CD8+ and CD4+ T cells were purified by magnetic negative isolation, whereas CD8+ TEMRA cells were enriched by FACS. Blood was collected in EDTA tubes and processed within 24 hours, with PBMCs isolated through density gradient centrifugation. PBMCs intended for TCR sequencing were cryopreserved in liquid nitrogen and thawed later in a water bath at 37 degrees C. The sorted or isolated CD4+, CD8+ and CD8+ TEMRA cells reached a purity of at least 90%. Study-wide findings and limitations: The TCR sequencing and HLA analysis was acknowledged to have included a relatively small number of individuals.

RNA was extracted with the RNeasy kit and roughly 0.45 to 1 ug was reverse transcribed using random hexamers. The immunoSEQ multiplex PCR assay, covering 54 Vbeta and 13 Jbeta segments, was used to amplify TCR beta CDR3 regions. PCR amplification bias was corrected by using a synthetic template baseline for primer optimization and computational correction. Per the original workflow: Reads were annotated to V, D and J genes according to IMGT and were analyzed with immunoSEQ Analyzer, with only productive sequences retained. Clonality was computed as one minus Shannon entropy normalized by log2 of the number of productive unique sequences. For each patient and control, public and private clones were evaluated within the 100 most prevalent clones. A clone was defined as Susac-specific if it was absent from the healthy and MS cohorts, from about a thousand published viral clones and from other ImmuneACCESS disease sequences. TCRdb handled the public reads itself, with Q25 trimming in fastp and clone calling in MiXCR, and kept productive beta chains. Rows with one shared CDR3 protein collapse into an entry with the most common genes and DNA. The V and J calls and clone size are TCRdb's, not the authors'. The sample table shows some 130,000 distinct CDR3 sequences, and roughly 94% are seen once. Around 0.12% of the sample belongs to the ten largest clones.

This clonotype was sampled from a human donor with multiple sclerosis. Sequencing was done on a sample of CD4+ T cells from PBMCs.

The nucleotides read TGTGCCAGCAGTCTGGCGGAGGGCGGCTACACCTTC. Translation gives CASSLAEGGYTF. In this chain, TRBV28 is recombined with TRBJ1-2; too little of a D gene remains to name it. Its CDR3 holds 12 amino acids, cysteine through phenylalanine. The retained sequence is limited to the CDR3, 36 bases, with the frame set at the first base. The germline V gene gives CDR1 as MDHEN and CDR2 as SYDVKM. V loses 5 bases of germline sequence and J loses 8 bases, and the interval between the two ends is 12 bases.